This T cell receptor beta chain was recovered during a study of identical twins. General study points: Insertion counts were lower in abundant cord blood beta clonotypes, a trend that memory repertoires did not show. Sequences that were beta out-of-frame showed weaker excess twin sharing.

TCRdb recomputed calls from the 5' RACE reads with MiXCR, one row per CDR3 protein. The data contain around 670,000 distinct CDR3 sequences, approximately 6% of them singletons. CDR1 and CDR2 (germline): SGHAT, FQNNGV. Trimming took off 2 bases at V and 2 bases at J, with 13 bases between the two ends. This CDR3 region has 15 residues. A word on this clonotype: What it recognizes is unknown.

The source of this sequence is a man between 18 and 29 years old in good health. Sample: naive T cells sorted from blood. The chain combines TRBV11-2 with TRBJ2-7, with D perhaps matching TRBD2 (6 bases). For the CDR3, the DNA is TGTGCCAGCAGCTTAAGGAGGGGAGTCACCTACGAGCAGTACTTC. Translating it yields CASSLRRGVTYEQYF.